This T cell receptor beta chain was retrieved from a study of blood T cell repertoires in COVID-19. Study summary: T cells, B-cell-depleted T cells, or PBMCs supplied cDNA or gDNA.

The CDR3 length is 13 residues. CDR1 SGHTA and CDR2 FQGNSA come from the germline V gene. J lost 9 bases, V lost 3 bases, and 0 bases had no gene match. This clone was detected only once. Sequencing used immunoSEQ multiplex PCR; TCRdb keeps in-frame clones, though not all of them. The table includes approximately 140,000 clones, over 80% detected once. Material: peripheral blood. This clonotype originated in a man aged 80 or over with acute or convalescent COVID-19. The V gene is TRBV7-2, the J gene TRBJ1-6; TRBD1 matches 9 bases. The CDR3 DNA is TGTGCCAGCAGCTTGACAGGGGGTTCACCCCTCCACTTT. It is translated as CASSLTGGSPLHF.